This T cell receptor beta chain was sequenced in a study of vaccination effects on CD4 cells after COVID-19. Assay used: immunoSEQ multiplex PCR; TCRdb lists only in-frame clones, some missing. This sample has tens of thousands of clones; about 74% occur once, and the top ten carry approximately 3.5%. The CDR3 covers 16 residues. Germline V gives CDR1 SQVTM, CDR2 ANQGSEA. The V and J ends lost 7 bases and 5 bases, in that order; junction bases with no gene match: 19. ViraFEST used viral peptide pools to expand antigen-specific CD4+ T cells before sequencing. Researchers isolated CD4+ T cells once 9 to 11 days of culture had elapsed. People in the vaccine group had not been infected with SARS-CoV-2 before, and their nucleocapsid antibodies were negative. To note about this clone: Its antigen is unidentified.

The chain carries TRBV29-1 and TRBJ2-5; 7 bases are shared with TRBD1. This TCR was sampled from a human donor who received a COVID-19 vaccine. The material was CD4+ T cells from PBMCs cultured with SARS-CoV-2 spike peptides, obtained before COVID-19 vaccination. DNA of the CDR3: TGCAGCGCTGACACCCAAAAGAAAACAGGGGTCGAGACCCAGTACTTC. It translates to CSADTQKKTGVETQYF. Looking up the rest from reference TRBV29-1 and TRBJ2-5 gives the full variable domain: SAVISQKPSRDICQRGTSLTIQCQVDSQVTMMFWYRQQPGQSLTLIATANQGSEATYESGFVIDKFPISRPNLTFSTLTVSNMSPEDSSIYLCSADTQKKTGVETQYFGPGTRLLVL.